Included here is one T cell receptor beta chain sequence, with context. This entry is derived from a study of T cells in Graves' hyperthyroidism and ophthalmopathy. For the study at large: At the time of initial diagnosis and before any treatment, peripheral blood was collected.

Ophthalmopathy patients had Clinical Activity Score at least 3, NOSPECS grade at least 4, duration under 3 months. Exclusion followed for patients with uncontrolled infection, other autoimmune disease, pregnancy or lactation. Trimming left V 3 bases short and J 7 bases short, with 16 bases between. This CDR3 spans 16 amino acids. The germline CDR1 and CDR2 sequences are SGHTA and FQGNSA. There were TCR beta CDR3 regions amplified from RNA transcripts. In the first-round RT-PCR of the TCR CDR3, the HTBI primer set was used. TCRdb reprocessed the multiplex PCR reads via MiXCR and lists one record per CDR3 protein. The sample carries under 600,000 distinct CDR3 sequences, around 15% recorded once.

The receptor comes from a woman in her 40s with Graves' ophthalmopathy. Sequencing was done on a sample of blood. The chain couples TRBV7-2 to TRBJ1-6; D is possibly TRBD1 (6 bases). DNA of the CDR3: TGTGCCAGCAGCTTGAGCAGGGGCAGGGGCAATTCACCCCTCCACTTT. Translation gives CASSLSRGRGNSPLHF.